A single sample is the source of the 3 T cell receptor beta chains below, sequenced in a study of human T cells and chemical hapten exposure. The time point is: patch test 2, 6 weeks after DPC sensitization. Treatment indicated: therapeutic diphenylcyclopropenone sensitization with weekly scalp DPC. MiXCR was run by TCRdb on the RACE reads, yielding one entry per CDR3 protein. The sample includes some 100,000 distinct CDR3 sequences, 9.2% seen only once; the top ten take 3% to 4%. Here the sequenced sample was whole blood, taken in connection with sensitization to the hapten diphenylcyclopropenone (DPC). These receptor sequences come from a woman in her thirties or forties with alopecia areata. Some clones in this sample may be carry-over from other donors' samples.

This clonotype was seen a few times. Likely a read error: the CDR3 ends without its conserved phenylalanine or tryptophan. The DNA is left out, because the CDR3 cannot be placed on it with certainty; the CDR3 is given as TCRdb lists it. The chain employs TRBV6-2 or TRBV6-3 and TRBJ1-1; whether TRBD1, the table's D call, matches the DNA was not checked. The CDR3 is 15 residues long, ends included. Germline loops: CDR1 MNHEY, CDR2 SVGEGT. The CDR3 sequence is CASSYGLSGRVVGLT.

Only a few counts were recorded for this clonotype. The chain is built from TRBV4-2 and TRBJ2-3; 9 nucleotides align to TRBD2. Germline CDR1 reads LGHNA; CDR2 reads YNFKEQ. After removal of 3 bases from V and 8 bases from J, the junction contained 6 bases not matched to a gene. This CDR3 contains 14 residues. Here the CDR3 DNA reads TGTGCCAGCAGCCAGCCTAGCGGGGCAGTTACGCAGTATTTT. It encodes CASSQPSGAVTQYF.

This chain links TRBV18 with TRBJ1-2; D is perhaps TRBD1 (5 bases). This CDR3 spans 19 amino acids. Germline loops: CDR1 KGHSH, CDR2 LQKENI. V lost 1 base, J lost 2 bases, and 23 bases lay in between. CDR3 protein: CASSPRGRSAGGINYGYTF. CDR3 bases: TGTGCCAGCTCACCACGGGGAAGGAGTGCCGGGGGGATCAACTATGGCTACACCTTC.